The 14 T cell receptor beta chains reported below all come from one sample, sequenced in a study of read filtering for tumor transcriptome and immune sequencing. Molecular barcoded adaptors covering alpha/delta and beta/gamma chains were used on about 390 ng RNA. MiXCR, run by TCRdb on the reads, gives a single entry per CDR3 protein. The sample consists of more than 35,000 distinct CDR3 sequences, roughly 15% of them appearing once. Sequences were obtained from a population of CD138-negative cells sorted from bone marrow. All receptors come from a donor at least 40 years old with multiple myeloma.

This clonotype was observed a handful of times. The genes are TRBV9 and TRBJ2-3, with 10 bases matching TRBD2. Germline V gene sequence: CDR1 SGDLS, CDR2 YYNGEE. Unmatched junction bases numbered 7, after V lost 5 bases and J lost 1 base. This CDR3 comprises 16 residues. CDR3 protein: CASSAWSGGGTDTQYF. CDR3 coding DNA: TGTGCCAGCAGTGCTTGGAGCGGGGGGGGCACAGATACGCAGTATTTT.

The chain recombines TRBV4-3 with TRBJ2-7; D possibly corresponds to TRBD1 (6 bases). The V end lost 3 bases, the J end lost 1 base, and 19 bases lay between the germline ends. CDR1 LGHNA and CDR2 YSLEER come from the germline V gene. The CDR3 loop spans 17 amino acids. The CDR3 region has the DNA TGCGCCAGCAGCCAGACGCCGAGACAGGCTTATTCCTACGAGCAGTACTTC. Amino acid sequence: CASSQTPRQAYSYEQYF.

Details on this clonotype: This may be a read error, as it is one base from a much larger clone. Likely a read error: the CDR3 ends without its conserved phenylalanine or tryptophan. The V gene is TRBV6-2 or TRBV6-3, the J gene TRBJ2-7; D is undetermined. V dropped 3 bases and J dropped 1 base, with 13 bases sitting between them. CDR1 and CDR2 (germline): MNHEY, SVGEGT. This CDR3 is 15 amino acids long. The CDR3 DNA sequence: TGTGCCAGCAGTTATATGTACGGTGGATCCTACGAGCAGTACTCC. Its translation: CASSYMYGGSYEQYS.

The chain has TRBV11-1 and TRBJ2-1, with D hard to call. This CDR3 has 12 amino acids. Per the germline V gene, CDR1 is SGHAT and CDR2 is FQDESV (reference sequence). The V gene lost 4 bases and the J gene lost 10 bases, with 11 bases spanning the gap. The DNA of the CDR3 is TGTGCCAGCAGCTCTCCGGGCAAGGAGCAGTTCTTC. It codes for CASSSPGKEQFF. The full variable domain, rest sourced from reference TRBV11-1 and TRBJ2-1, is EAEVAQSPRYKITEKSQAVAFWCDPISGHATLYWYRQILGQGPELLVQFQDESVVDDSQLPKDRFSAERLKGVDSTLKIQPAELGDSAMYLCASSSPGKEQFFGPGTRLTVL.

The rearrangement joins TRBV5-5 to TRBJ2-3, with 8 bases lining up with TRBD1. The better agreement between TRBJ1-5 and the DNA end casts doubt on the J call. Germline V gene lookup returns CDR1 SGHKS and CDR2 YYEKEE (reference sequence). The CDR3 length is 15 residues. CDR3 nucleotide sequence: TGTGCCAGCAGCGCGACAGGGGAGGTAGGAGATACGCAGCATTTT. It encodes CASSATGEVGDTQHF.

The J gene is TRBJ2-5, the V gene TRBV2; D tentatively reads TRBD1 or TRBD2 (5 bases each). Germline-derived CDR1 and CDR2 are SNHLY and FYNNEI. V lost 7 bases to trimming and J lost 4 bases, with 13 bases between them. The CDR3 sequence is 13 residues long. The CDR3 reads CASTRGPSETQYF. CDR3 sequence (DNA): TGTGCCAGCACTCGGGGACCGTCAGAGACCCAGTACTTC.

In this sample, this clonotype is medium-sized. The chain recombines TRBV25-1 with TRBJ1-6; a possible D gene is TRBD1 (5 bases). The V gene's germline CDR1 is MGHDK and CDR2 SYGVNS. The CDR3 totals 13 residues. V lost 2 bases, J lost 6 bases, and 5 bases lay in between. The CDR3 protein is CASSEGTNSPLHF. For the CDR3, the DNA is TGTGCCAGCAGTGAAGGGACTAATTCACCCCTCCACTTT.

This clonotype was counted at least ten times. The chain combines TRBV20-1 with TRBJ1-1; the D is unclear. V dropped 7 bases and J dropped 3 bases, with 12 bases sitting between them. The CDR3 covers 12 residues. Germline CDR1 and CDR2: DFQATT and SNEGSKA (reference sequence). The CDR3 reads CSVPGRDTEAFF. The CDR3 region has the DNA TGCAGTGTTCCGGGTAGAGACACTGAAGCTTTCTTT.

The sample holds many counts of this clonotype. The rearrangement links TRBV5-6 to TRBJ2-1; 14 nucleotides match TRBD2. Unmatched junction bases numbered 9, after V lost 4 bases and J lost 3 bases. The CDR3 has 18 amino acids. Per the germline V gene, CDR1 is SGHDT and CDR2 is YYEEEE. Here the CDR3 DNA reads TGTGCCAGCAGCAAATCCGGGACTAGCGGGGGATTCTACAATGAGCAGTTCTTC. This encodes CASSKSGTSGGFYNEQFF.

This clonotype has a count of ten or more. V is TRBV29-1 and J is TRBJ2-1; 11 bases fit TRBD2. With 1 base clipped from V and 2 bases from J, the junction kept 1 base outside the gene matches. The CDR3 sequence is 15 residues long. Germline V gene data show CDR1 as SQVTM and CDR2 as ANQGSEA. CDR3 residues: CSVEGLAGTYNEQFF. CDR3 DNA: TGCAGCGTTGAAGGACTAGCGGGAACCTACAATGAGCAGTTCTTC.

The gene calls are TRBV6-5 and TRBJ1-1; D not resolved. Germline assignment: CDR1 MNHEY and CDR2 SVGAGI. The CDR3 is made up of 12 amino acids. V shed 7 bases and J shed 1 base, with 7 bases lying between them. CDR3 coding DNA: TGTGCCAGCAAGAAGGGGAACACTGAAGCTTTCTTT. Protein sequence: CASKKGNTEAFF.

This clonotype was counted at least ten times. The chain recombines TRBV7-3 with TRBJ2-2; D gene unclear. The CDR3 loop spans 12 amino acids. V shed 10 bases and J shed 0 bases, with 6 bases lying between them. CDR1 SGHTA and CDR2 FQGTGA come from the germline V gene. The CDR3 nucleotides are TGTGCCACCGGACCGAACACCGGGGAGCTGTTTTTT. This codes for CATGPNTGELFF. Variable domain in full (rest from reference TRBV7-3 and TRBJ2-2): GAGVSQTPSNKVTEKGKYVELRCDPISGHTALYWYRQSLGQGPEFLIYFQGTGAADDSGLPNDRFFAVRPEGSVSTLKIQRTERGDSAVYLCATGPNTGELFFGEGSRLTVL.

As for this clonotype: A read error likely explains this, since a far larger clone differs by one base. The rearrangement links TRBV6-6 to TRBJ1-1; perhaps TRBD1 as D (5 bases). CDR1 and CDR2 from the germline V gene are MNHNY and SVGAGI (reference sequence). The CDR3 has 15 residues. The CDR3 protein is CAGSEAGGGAAEAFF. DNA for the CDR3: TGTGCCGGCAGTGAAGCTGGGGGTGGTGCCGCTGAAGCTTTCTTT.

With respect to this clonotype: A junction end diverges from the germline sequence, so it may reflect a read error. The V call is TRBV27, the J call TRBJ1-1; D is ambiguous. Germline CDR1 is MNHEY and CDR2 is SMNVEV (reference sequence). CDR3 length: 12 amino acids. CDR3 DNA sequence: TGTGCCAGCAGGCTCGCGGGCACAGAAGCTCTCTTT. Translating gives CASRLAGTEALF.